Below are 24 T cell receptor beta chains sequenced from a single sample in a study of tumor and adjacent non-tumor tissue in lung cancer. The library came from three nested PCR rounds adapted from ARM-PCR protocols. TCRdb fed the multiplex PCR reads into MiXCR, producing one record per CDR3 protein. Of some 100,000 distinct CDR3 sequences listed, 60% to 80% are singletons. The template was RNA from unsorted bulk tissue. Distant lung tissue was collected more than 3 cm away from the tumor edge. The specimen sequenced was distant non-tumor lung tissue. The receptors derive from a man between 25 and 39 years old with non-small cell lung cancer.

A word on this clonotype: One end of the junction fails to match germline, which may point to a read error. The rearrangement joins TRBV11-1 to TRBJ1-6; D is ambiguous. The CDR3 runs to 13 residues. Per the germline V gene, CDR1 is SGHAT and CDR2 is FQDESV (reference sequence). The CDR3 DNA sequence: TGTGCCAGCAGCCAGGATATTAATTCATCCCTTCGCTTT. It codes for CASSQDINSSLRF.

The rearrangement links TRBV6-1 to TRBJ1-3; no clear D. Germline CDR1 is MNHNS and CDR2 is SASEGT. The CDR3 loop spans 12 amino acids. Trimming shortened V by 1 base and J by 14 bases, and 12 bases separated the two germline ends. In nucleotides, the CDR3 is TGTGCCAGCAGTGAAGAAGTAAAAACCTTATATTTT. Translating it yields CASSEEVKTLYF.

The chain couples TRBV12-3 or TRBV12-4 to TRBJ1-2; 7 nucleotides line up with TRBD1. This CDR3 contains 13 residues. V gave up 7 bases and J gave up 3 bases; unmatched junction bases: 5. CDR3 nucleotide sequence: TGTGCCAGCAACTTCGGGACAGACTATGGCTACACCTTC. Translation gives CASNFGTDYGYTF.

Regarding this clonotype: This may be a read error, as it is one base from a much larger clone. This chain joins TRBV7-8 and TRBJ1-1, with TRBD1 as a possible D gene (5 bases). Germline V gene lookup returns CDR1 SGHVS and CDR2 FQNEAQ. This CDR3 comprises 14 residues. CDR3 bases: TGTGTCAGCAGCACGCGACAGATGAACACTGAAGCTTTCTTT. Translation: CVSSTRQMNTEAFF.

In this sample, this clonotype turned up many times. The genes are TRBV20-1 and TRBJ1-1; TRBD1 matches 7 bases. Germline values: CDR1 DFQATT, CDR2 SNEGSKA (reference sequence). The CDR3 consists of 14 residues. Trimming at V came to 0 bases and at J to 7 bases, leaving 8 bases not matched to a gene. The CDR3 spells CSARDPTGEVEAFF. For the CDR3, the DNA is TGCAGTGCTAGAGATCCTACAGGGGAGGTTGAAGCTTTCTTT.

This clonotype has ten or more counts. The chain couples TRBV12-3 or TRBV12-4 to TRBJ2-2; a weak D match, TRBD2 (5 bases). The CDR3 contains 14 residues. V dropped 6 bases and J dropped 2 bases, with 10 bases sitting between them. CDR3 DNA: TGTGCCAGCAGGAGCGGTCCTAACACCGGGGAGCTGTTTTTT. It is translated as CASRSGPNTGELFF.

J is TRBJ2-7 and V is TRBV29-1, with D perhaps TRBD2 (5 bases). Germline assignment: CDR1 SQVTM and CDR2 ANQGSEA. Trimming removed 3 bases at V and 6 bases at J, with 15 bases between. The CDR3 consists of 13 residues. The CDR3 DNA sequence: TGCAGCGTTGATGGCGGGTCATTGCTCGAGCAGTACTTC. Translated: CSVDGGSLLEQYF.

Regarding this clonotype: The junction differs from germline at one of its ends, possibly a read error. The chain couples TRBV12-3 or TRBV12-4 to TRBJ2-7; weak D call: TRBD2 (5 bases). CDR3 size: 13 residues. The CDR3 sequence is CTSSFGGYYEQYF. The CDR3, as DNA: TGTACCAGTAGTTTCGGCGGGTACTACGAGCAGTACTTC.

Worth noting for this clonotype: A junction end diverges from the germline sequence, so it may reflect a read error. The CDR3 protein is CSFEDGGGWYEQLF. For the CDR3, the DNA is TGCAGCTTTGAAGACGGCGGAGGATGGTATGAGCAGCTCTTC. V is TRBV29-1 and J is TRBJ2-1, with a weak D call TRBD2 (5 bases). This CDR3 region has 14 residues. Germline CDR1 and CDR2: SQVTM and ANQGSEA.

Details on this clonotype: One end of the junction varies from germline; a read error may be responsible. This sequence joins TRBV4-2 and TRBJ2-1; 11 nucleotides line up with TRBD1. The CDR3 has 13 amino acids. Germline V CDR1 and CDR2: LGHNA, YNFKEQ. The CDR3 nucleotides are TGTGCCAGCGACCGGACAGGGGGCGATGAGCAGCTTTTC. Residues: CASDRTGGDEQLF.

A remark on this clonotype: A much larger clone differs from this one at a single base, so this may be a read error. The chain recombines TRBV28 with TRBJ2-4; D possibly matches TRBD1 or TRBD2 (6 bases each). The CDR3 runs 13 residues. Germline CDR1 MDHEN, CDR2 SYDVKM. The CDR3 DNA sequence: TGTGCCAGCAGTGAGGGGGGCAAAAACACTCAGTACTTC. It is translated as CASSEGGKNTQYF.

Comment on this clonotype: The CDR3 end shows no conserved phenylalanine or tryptophan, and so a read error is likely. The CDR3 loop is CSTKQQSGNIIYL. Written as DNA, the CDR3 is TGCAGTACTAAGCAACAATCTGGAAACATCATATATTTG. The V and J genes are TRBV20-1 and TRBJ1-3; D unclear. Germline-derived CDR1 and CDR2 are DFQATT and SNEGSKA (reference sequence). This CDR3 contains 13 residues.

This clonotype came up a few times. This CDR3 is missing its conserved last phenylalanine or tryptophan, likely due to a read error. The V call is TRBV29-1, the J call TRBJ2-7; 8 positions match TRBD2. The CDR3 spans 14 residues. Germline loops: CDR1 SQVTM, CDR2 ANQGSEA. V shed 3 bases and J 1 base; nucleotides not matched to a gene: 5. CDR3 nucleotide sequence: TGCAGCGTTGATGGCGGGACTAGTTCCTACGAGCAGTACCTA. As protein: CSVDGGTSSYEQYL.

Comments on this clonotype: At one boundary the junction diverges from the germline segment, which might be a read error. The V and J genes are TRBV11-3 and TRBJ2-7, with D unclear. Germline CDR1 SGHNT, CDR2 YENEEA. The CDR3 consists of 12 residues. In nucleotides, the CDR3 is TGTGCCGGCAGCTTAAATTTGTACGAGCGGTACTTC. Residues: CAGSLNLYERYF. The whole variable domain, filled in from reference TRBV11-3 and TRBJ2-7, reads EAGVVQSPRYKIIEKKQPVAFWCNPISGHNTLYWYLQNLGQGPELLIRYENEEAVDDSQLPKDRFSAERLKGVDSTLKIQPAELGDSAVYLCAGSLNLYERYFGPGTRLTVT.

Note on this clonotype: Germline is not matched at one junction end, which may reflect a read error. The genes are TRBV20-1 and TRBJ2-5; the match to TRBD1 covers 7 bases. Germline CDR1 is DFQATT and CDR2 is SNEGSKA (reference sequence). This CDR3 comprises 13 residues. The CDR3 sequence: CNASPEGAETQYF. The CDR3 region has the DNA TGCAATGCTAGCCCAGAGGGGGCGGAGACCCAGTACTTC.

Details on this clonotype: Germline is not matched at one junction end, which may reflect a read error. The chain couples TRBV11-2 to TRBJ1-1; D call uncertain. The CDR3 runs to 13 residues. CDR1 and CDR2 from the germline V gene are SGHAT and FQNNGV. CDR3 region: CASNLAGRPGAFF. DNA of the CDR3: TGTGCCAGCAACTTAGCCGGGCGTCCTGGAGCTTTCTTT.

Points on this clonotype: One end of the junction varies from germline; a read error may be responsible. This rearrangement joins TRBV11-1 to TRBJ2-7; possibly TRBD2 for D (5 bases). The CDR3 totals 14 residues. CDR1 is SGHAT, CDR2 FQDESV, per germline (reference sequence). Here the CDR3 reads CTSSRRTGFSEQYF. CDR3 sequence (DNA): TGTACCAGCAGCCGCCGGACGGGGTTTAGCGAGCAGTACTTC.

On this clonotype itself: Likely a read error: the CDR3 ends without its conserved phenylalanine or tryptophan. V and J are TRBV20-1 and TRBJ2-1, with D perhaps TRBD1 (5 bases). CDR3 length: 12 residues. Germline V gene lookup returns CDR1 DFQATT and CDR2 SNEGSKA (reference sequence). CDR3 nucleotide sequence: TGCATTGCCAGGGATAGGGTTAATGAGCAGTTCCTC. Translated, it gives CIARDRVNEQFL.

This clonotype showed up many times. Possible read error: a much larger clone is one base away. The gene calls are TRBV11-1 and TRBJ2-2; 7 bases line up with TRBD2. J gave up 10 bases and V 1 base, and 6 bases lay outside the gene matches. Germline lookup yields CDR1 SGHAT and CDR2 FQDESV (reference sequence). The CDR3 is 14 residues long. In DNA, the CDR3 is TGTGCCAGCAGCTTAGGAGGGAGGGCCGAGGAGCTGTTTTTT. Its translation: CASSLGGRAEELFF.

About this clonotype: The CDR3 carries no conserved terminal phenylalanine or tryptophan, so it likely arises from a read error. The chain joins TRBV6-5 to TRBJ2-1; the D is unclear. The V gene lost 7 bases and the J gene lost 4 bases, with 14 bases spanning the gap. The CDR3 runs 14 residues. Germline CDR1 MNHEY, CDR2 SVGAGI. The CDR3 loop reads CASMLLVGYNEQFS. Here the CDR3 DNA reads TGTGCCAGCATGTTGCTAGTAGGGTACAATGAGCAGTTCTCC.

The CDR3 is CSARVTAGIPGEQYF. The CDR3 coding sequence is TGCAGTGCTAGAGTTACAGCCGGGATACCGGGCGAGCAGTACTTC. This chain joins TRBV20-1 and TRBJ2-7; the D gene is possibly TRBD2 (5 bases). Germline CDR1 is DFQATT and CDR2 is SNEGSKA (reference sequence). The V gene lost 1 base and the J gene lost 6 bases, with 19 bases spanning the gap. This CDR3 comprises 15 residues.

As to this clonotype: A read error may be the cause here, since a much bigger clone is one base away. Lacking the conserved final phenylalanine or tryptophan, this CDR3 likely reflects a read error. The genes are TRBV20-1 and TRBJ2-1; TRBD2 aligns across 11 bases. Germline CDR1 reads DFQATT; CDR2 reads SNEGSKA (reference sequence). This CDR3 is 15 amino acids long. Trimming cost V 4 bases and J 7 bases; bases outside gene matches: 9. In nucleotides, the CDR3 is TGCAGTGCTAACCCGGCTAGCGGGGGGCTGAATGAGCAGTTCTTG. Protein sequence: CSANPASGGLNEQFL.

Note on this clonotype: This may stem from a read error, because a much larger clone lies one nucleotide away. The genes are TRBV28 and TRBJ2-7; TRBD1 might be the D (5 bases). The CDR3 totals 14 residues. Trimming shortened V by 2 bases and J by 3 bases, and 11 bases separated the two germline ends. Germline V gene data show CDR1 as MDHEN and CDR2 as SYDVKM. CDR3 region: CASSLMAGNYEQYF. DNA for the CDR3: TGTGCCAGCAGTTTAATGGCAGGGAACTACGAGCAGTACTTC.

In regard to this clonotype: Given a much more abundant clone one base away, this may be a read error. The chain has TRBV4-2 and TRBJ1-4; D is unclear. The CDR3 contains 15 residues. Germline V gene lookup returns CDR1 LGHNA and CDR2 YNFKEQ. The CDR3 sequence: CASSQDIKPRERLFF. CDR3 DNA: TGTGCCAGCAGCCAAGATATAAAGCCGCGCGAAAGACTGTTTTTT.